What follows describes a single T cell receptor beta chain. Its antigen is as yet unknown. Germline lookup yields CDR1 LNHDA and CDR2 SQIVND (reference sequence). The ends were cut back, 7 bases at V and 0 bases at J, with 12 bases in the middle. The CDR3 has 14 amino acids. The table came from immunoSEQ multiplex PCR; TCRdb's copy has only in-frame clones and leaves some out. The data show about a million clones, over 60% seen once. The source of the sample is a study of shared clonotypes between healthy human individuals. At the level of the study: Researchers assigned three CD4 naive, three CD4 memory, two CD8 naive and one CD8 memory plate to each donor. Study-wide results and limits: Clonotype sharing among the donors was expected to vary with sequencing depth.

Every donor, a Caucasian adult, lived in Nashville, Tennessee. The sequence was obtained from a man aged 18-30 years in good health. The sample was memory CD4+ T cells sorted from blood. Subset in this sample: CD45RA-negative fraction. This chain joins TRBV19 and TRBJ1-1; D is perhaps TRBD1 (6 bases). The CDR3 bases are TGTGCCAGTAATAATCAGGGGATGAACACTGAAGCTTTCTTT. Protein sequence: CASNNQGMNTEAFF.